These 31 T cell receptor beta chains were sequenced from one sample in a study of cytomegalovirus exposure and HLA in healthy donors. The PCR used 60 Vbeta and 13 Jbeta primers. The protocol was immunoSEQ multiplex PCR, while the TCRdb copy is restricted to in-frame clones and leaves out a portion. This table holds roughly 260,000 clones, around four fifths found once. Sequenced: PBMCs. The receptors were gathered from a woman aged 40 to 50 in good health and CMV-seropositive.

The CDR3 loop is CASSLEVSPLPNEQFF. The CDR3 nucleotides read TGTGCCAGCAGCTTGGAGGTTAGCCCACTTCCAAATGAGCAGTTCTTC. The chain joins TRBV5-4 to TRBJ2-1; D remains unclear. V lost 0 bases and J lost 7, with 17 bases in between. Germline loops: CDR1 SGHNT, CDR2 YYREEE (reference sequence). CDR3 length: 16 residues.

This CDR3 reads CASSGAPQGAETQYF. The CDR3 coding sequence is TGTGCCAGCAGCGGAGCCCCACAGGGGGCCGAGACCCAGTACTTC. V gene TRBV9 combines with J gene TRBJ2-5; 9 bases fit TRBD1. The CDR3 has 15 residues. Germline assignment: CDR1 SGDLS and CDR2 YYNGEE. J was trimmed by 5 bases and V by 3 bases; bases with no gene match: 8.

V usage is TRBV19 and J usage is TRBJ1-1; unclear D gene. CDR1 is LNHDA and CDR2 is SQIVND in the germline V gene (reference sequence). CDR3 length equals 14 residues. V was trimmed by 5 bases and J by 1 base, leaving 11 bases between them. The CDR3 sequence: CASSPPRRNTEAFF. CDR3 coding DNA: TGTGCCAGTAGTCCCCCTCGGAGGAACACTGAAGCTTTCTTT.

The V gene is TRBV7-9, the J gene TRBJ2-1; 12 bases map to TRBD2. The CDR3 is 14 residues long. Trimming removed 5 bases from V and 9 bases from J; junction bases left unmatched: 5. Germline CDR1 SEHNR, CDR2 FQNEAQ (reference sequence). CDR3 protein: CASSRTSGKGEQFF. As DNA, the CDR3 is TGTGCCAGCAGCCGGACTAGCGGGAAGGGTGAGCAGTTCTTC.

The chain is built from TRBV30 and TRBJ2-4; TRBD2 matches 12 bases. CDR3 size: 17 residues. Germline CDR1 is GTSNPN and CDR2 is SVGIG (reference sequence). Trimming took 5 bases from V and 3 from J; bases not matched to a gene: 11. This CDR3 reads CAWGASGRARGKNIQYF. The CDR3 bases are TGTGCCTGGGGGGCTAGCGGGAGGGCCCGGGGCAAAAACATTCAGTACTTC.

The chain employs TRBV5-6 and TRBJ2-1, with TRBD2 as a possible D gene (5 bases). The V end lost 5 bases, the J end lost 9 bases, and 15 bases lay between the germline ends. This CDR3 comprises 13 residues. Looked up from germline, CDR1 is SGHDT and CDR2 is YYEEEE. CDR3 sequence: CASSLGPSGEQFF. CDR3 nucleotide sequence: TGTGCCAGCAGTCTCGGGCCCAGCGGTGAGCAGTTCTTC.

The chain employs TRBV18 and TRBJ1-2; D possibly corresponds to TRBD1 (6 bases). This CDR3 is built from 16 residues. Trimming left V 6 bases short and J 4 bases short, with 21 bases between. From germline, CDR1 is KGHSH and CDR2 LQKENI. This CDR3 is CASSTTHTGRGYGYTF. CDR3 in DNA: TGTGCCAGCTCCACCACCCATACAGGGAGGGGCTATGGCTACACCTTC.

The chain has TRBV5-4 and TRBJ2-3; no reliable D call. V was cut by 5 bases and J by 3 bases, with 25 bases left in between. The CDR3 spans 18 residues. Germline V gene sequence: CDR1 SGHNT, CDR2 YYREEE (reference sequence). DNA of the CDR3: TGTGCCAGCAGGTCGGCCATTCCGGTCGGGTCGAGTACAGATACGCAGTATTTT. Translated: CASRSAIPVGSSTDTQYF.

V and J are TRBV5-1 and TRBJ2-3, with D perhaps matching TRBD2 (7 bases). The CDR3 is made up of 16 amino acids. The V gene's germline CDR1 is SGHRS and CDR2 YFSETQ. V lost 3 bases and J lost 3, with 17 bases in between. CDR3: CASSSEGGARTDTQYF. In nucleotides, the CDR3 is TGCGCCAGCAGCTCCGAAGGGGGGGCGCGAACAGATACGCAGTATTTT. The full variable domain, its missing parts supplied by reference TRBV5-1 and TRBJ2-3, is KAGVTQTPRYLIKTRGQQVTLSCSPISGHRSVSWYQQTPGQGLQFLFEYFSETQRNKGNFPGRFSGRQFSNSRSEMNVSTLELGDSALYLCASSSEGGARTDTQYFGPGTRLTVL.

This clone has a handful of counts. This rearrangement joins TRBV6-1 to TRBJ1-5; possibly TRBD1 for D (5 bases). V was pared by 3 bases and J by 0 bases, with 18 bases between. Germline-derived CDR1 and CDR2 are MNHNS and SASEGT. The CDR3 covers 18 residues. The CDR3 nucleotides read TGTGCCAGCAGTGATCCGGCGTGGGGGGGGTATAGCAATCAGCCCCAGCATTTT. This translates into CASSDPAWGGYSNQPQHF.

CDR3 sequence (DNA): TGCGCCAGCAGCTTGGTAGCGGGATCCCCGGGCGAGCAGTACTTC. Translating gives CASSLVAGSPGEQYF. The chain uses TRBV5-1 and TRBJ2-5; 8 bases line up with TRBD2. The J call could be wrong; TRBJ2-7 is a better fit for the DNA end. The CDR3 runs to 15 residues. CDR1 is SGHRS and CDR2 is YFSETQ in the germline V gene.

This clone has just a few counts. The chain has TRBV19 and TRBJ2-7; TRBD2 aligns across 10 bases. V lost 5 bases to trimming and J lost 6 bases; unmatched junction nucleotides: 7. The germline CDR1 and CDR2 sequences are LNHDA and SQIVND (reference sequence). The CDR3 consists of 14 residues. The CDR3 reads CASSLRLAGSEQYF. CDR3 DNA: TGTGCCAGTAGTCTCCGACTAGCGGGCAGCGAGCAGTACTTC. The full variable domain, with the rest looked up from reference TRBV19 and TRBJ2-7, is DGGITQSPKYLFRKEGQNVTLSCEQNLNHDAMYWYRQDPGQGLRLIYYSQIVNDFQKGDIAEGYSVSREKKESFPLTVTSAQKNPTAFYLCASSLRLAGSEQYFGPGTRLTVT.

This rearrangement joins TRBV11-2 to TRBJ1-4; D remains unclear. V dropped 0 bases and J dropped 4 bases, with 9 bases sitting between them. The CDR3 is 15 residues long. The germline V gene encodes CDR1 SGHAT and CDR2 FQNNGV. The CDR3 sequence is CASSLESRYNEKLFF. The CDR3 bases are TGTGCCAGCAGCTTAGAGTCCAGGTATAATGAAAAACTGTTTTTT.

The chain uses TRBV11-3 and TRBJ1-1; the D is unclear. This CDR3 has 13 amino acids. Germline values: CDR1 SGHNT, CDR2 YENEEA. V was cut by 1 base and J by 8 bases, with 11 bases left in between. The CDR3 DNA is TGTGCCAGCAGCTTAGTTGAGGCGGCAGAAGCTTTCTTT. Translating it yields CASSLVEAAEAFF.

The rearrangement links TRBV5-1 to TRBJ1-4, with TRBD1 as a possible D gene (6 bases). Per the germline V gene, CDR1 is SGHRS and CDR2 is YFSETQ. There are 16 residues in the CDR3. V shed 0 bases and J shed 2 bases, with 11 bases lying between them. The CDR3 loop reads CASSLGRTGTNEKLFF. The DNA of the CDR3 is TGCGCCAGCAGCTTGGGTCGTACAGGGACTAATGAAAAACTGTTTTTT. Full variable domain (outside the CDR3, taken from reference TRBV5-1 and TRBJ1-4): KAGVTQTPRYLIKTRGQQVTLSCSPISGHRSVSWYQQTPGQGLQFLFEYFSETQRNKGNFPGRFSGRQFSNSRSEMNVSTLELGDSALYLCASSLGRTGTNEKLFFGSGTQLSVL.

The CDR3 is CAPRSGTMRYEQYF. The DNA of the CDR3 is TGTGCCCCCAGGAGCGGAACGATGCGGTACGAGCAGTACTTC. The chain carries TRBV21-1 and TRBJ2-7; TRBD2 was called by the table and not checked on the DNA. TRBV21-1 is an annotated pseudogene. The CDR3 sequence is 14 residues long.

The rearrangement joins TRBV6-6 to TRBJ2-1, with D maybe TRBD1 (6 bases). The CDR3 is 14 residues long. Trimming stripped 10 bases from V and 3 bases from J, with 16 bases between. Germline lookup yields CDR1 MNHNY and CDR2 SVGAGI (reference sequence). CDR3 in DNA: TGTGCCACCTTCACAGGGCAATACTACAATGAGCAGTTCTTC. Amino acids: CATFTGQYYNEQFF.

The DNA of the CDR3 is TGTGCCAGAAGCCCAGAGGTTGAAGGCTACACCTTC. Encoded protein: CARSPEVEGYTF. The chain combines TRBV5-3 with TRBJ1-2; D unresolved. TRBV5-3 is identified as an open reading frame with a role that is uncertain. This CDR3 has 12 amino acids. V shed 4 bases and J shed 8 bases, with 12 bases lying between them.

In nucleotides, the CDR3 is TGCGCCAGCAGCCAAGAACATTTGGCGGGAGTCGAAGATGAGCAGTTCTTC. It is translated as CASSQEHLAGVEDEQFF. This chain joins TRBV4-1 and TRBJ2-1; 7 bases fit TRBD2. Germline V gives CDR1 MGHRA, CDR2 YSYEKL. The CDR3 is 17 residues long. V gave up 0 bases and J gave up 8 bases; unmatched junction bases: 13.

This chain links TRBV5-1 with TRBJ2-3; 9 bases agree with TRBD2. The CDR3 loop spans 15 amino acids. Germline V gene sequence: CDR1 SGHRS, CDR2 YFSETQ. V trimming: 4 bases; J trimming: 1 base; junction bases outside the gene matches: 4. CDR3 nucleotides: TGCGCCAGCAGCCAGGGACTAGCTCGCACAGATACGCAGTATTTT. The encoded protein is CASSQGLARTDTQYF.

This clone was observed once. This rearrangement joins TRBV6-6 to TRBJ2-5; 12 bases agree with TRBD1. Germline lookup yields CDR1 MNHNY and CDR2 SVGAGI (reference sequence). J lost 5 bases, V lost 2 bases, and 3 bases had no gene match. This CDR3 region has 15 residues. The CDR3, as DNA: TGTGCCAGCAGTTACGGGACAGGGGGCCGGGAGACCCAGTACTTC. Encoded protein: CASSYGTGGRETQYF.

V gene TRBV6-5 combines with J gene TRBJ2-6; D is perhaps TRBD1 (6 bases). The germline CDR1 and CDR2 sequences are MNHEY and SVGAGI. This CDR3 spans 15 amino acids. V was shortened by 8 bases and J by 1 base, with 12 bases between the two germline ends. CDR3 in DNA: TGTGCCAGCTCCCCTACAGGGTCTGGGGCCAACGTCCTGACTTTC. Its translation: CASSPTGSGANVLTF.

This chain links TRBV28 with TRBJ1-2, with D possibly matching TRBD1 (6 bases). The CDR3 has 12 amino acids. CDR1 and CDR2 (germline): MDHEN, SYDVKM. The V end lost 6 bases, the J end lost 6 bases, and 11 bases lay between the germline ends. The chain's CDR3 is CASSLTGDGYTF. CDR3 DNA: TGTGCCAGCAGCTTGACAGGCGATGGCTACACCTTC.

The rearrangement links TRBV7-3 to TRBJ2-3, with 8 bases identical to TRBD2. V shed 5 bases, J shed 4 bases, and the junction held 5 bases outside the gene matches. The length of the CDR3 is 14 residues. Germline values: CDR1 SGHTA, CDR2 FQGTGA. CDR3 residues: CASSPGGGPDTQYF. The CDR3 DNA reads TGTGCCAGCAGCCCCGGCGGGGGGCCAGATACGCAGTATTTT.

The CDR3 nucleotides read TGCGCCAGCAGCCTCTCCGGGACTAGCGTCTACACAGATACGCAGTATTTT. This gives the protein CASSLSGTSVYTDTQYF. The gene calls are TRBV4-3 and TRBJ2-3; 10 bases fit TRBD2. Germline values: CDR1 LGHNA, CDR2 YSLEER. The CDR3 sequence is 17 residues long. V was pared by 4 bases and J by 2 bases, with 9 bases of the junction left unmatched.

The chain combines TRBV18 with TRBJ2-3, with 8 bases matching TRBD1. The CDR3 extends over 18 amino acids. Per germline, CDR1 KGHSH and CDR2 LQKENI. Unmatched junction bases numbered 17, after V lost 5 bases and J lost 4 bases. CDR3 DNA sequence: TGTGCCAGCTCAACCTCCATCCCGACAGGGGAGAAGTCAGATACGCAGTATTTT. Amino acids: CASSTSIPTGEKSDTQYF.

This clone has only a few counts. V usage is TRBV5-6 and J usage is TRBJ2-5; a possible D gene is TRBD1 (6 bases). The V gene's germline CDR1 is SGHDT and CDR2 YYEEEE. CDR3 size: 14 residues. V lost 4 bases and J 5 bases, leaving 15 bases between the germline ends. The DNA of the CDR3 is TGTGCCAGCAGCCCGACCTACAGGGCCGAGACCCAGTACTTC. This codes for CASSPTYRAETQYF.

The CDR3 loop reads CASRFALASSYEQYF. Written as DNA, the CDR3 is TGCGCCAGCAGATTCGCCCTAGCGAGCTCCTACGAGCAGTACTTC. The chain recombines TRBV4-1 with TRBJ2-7, with a weak D call TRBD2 (6 bases). The V and J ends lost 6 bases and 0 bases respectively, with 15 bases between them. The CDR3 has 15 amino acids. From germline, CDR1 is MGHRA and CDR2 YSYEKL.

The gene calls are TRBV7-8 and TRBJ2-7, with 13 bases matching TRBD2. V lost 3 bases and J lost 12; bases outside the gene matches: 5. The CDR3 is 13 amino acids. The germline CDR1 and CDR2 sequences are SGHVS and FQNEAQ. The CDR3 DNA sequence: TGTGCCAGCAGCTTGGGACTAGCGGGAATGTGGTACTTC. Translating it yields CASSLGLAGMWYF. Full variable domain (remainder filled in from reference TRBV7-8 and TRBJ2-7): GAGVSQSPRYKVAKRGQDVALRCDPISGHVSLFWYQQALGQGPEFLTYFQNEAQLDKSGLPSDRFFAERPEGSVSTLKIQRTQQEDSAVYLCASSLGLAGMWYFGPGTRLTVT.

J is TRBJ1-1 and V is TRBV6-5; 8 bases match TRBD1. J gave up 4 bases and V 6 bases, and 10 bases lay outside the gene matches. The CDR3 runs to 15 residues. Germline values: CDR1 MNHEY, CDR2 SVGAGI. DNA of the CDR3: TGTGCCAGCAGACTGCAGGGGGCTTTGGCCACTGAAGCTTTCTTT. This sequence encodes CASRLQGALATEAFF.

The J gene is TRBJ2-7, the V gene TRBV6-5; D remains ambiguous. The ends were cut back, 0 bases at V and 3 bases at J, with 12 bases in the middle. The CDR3 loop spans 15 amino acids. Germline V gene lookup returns CDR1 MNHEY and CDR2 SVGAGI. The CDR3 spells CASSYSSPSLYEQYF. CDR3 DNA sequence: TGTGCCAGCAGTTACTCGAGCCCTAGTCTCTACGAGCAGTACTTC.